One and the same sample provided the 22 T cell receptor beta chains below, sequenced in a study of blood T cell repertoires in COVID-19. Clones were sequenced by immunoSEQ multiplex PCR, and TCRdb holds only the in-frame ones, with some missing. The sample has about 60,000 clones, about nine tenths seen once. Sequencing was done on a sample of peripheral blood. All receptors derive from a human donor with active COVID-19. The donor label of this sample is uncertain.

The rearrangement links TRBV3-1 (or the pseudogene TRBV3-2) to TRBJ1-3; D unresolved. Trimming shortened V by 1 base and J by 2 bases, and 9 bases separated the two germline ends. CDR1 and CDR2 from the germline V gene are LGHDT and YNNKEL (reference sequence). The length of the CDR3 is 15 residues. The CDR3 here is CASSQVSVPGNTIYF. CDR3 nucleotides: TGTGCCAGCAGCCAAGTTTCGGTCCCTGGAAACACCATATATTTT.

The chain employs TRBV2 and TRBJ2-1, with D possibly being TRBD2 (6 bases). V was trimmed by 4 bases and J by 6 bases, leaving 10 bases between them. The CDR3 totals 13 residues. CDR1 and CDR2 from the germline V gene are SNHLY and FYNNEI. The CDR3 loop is CASSAGTLNEQFF. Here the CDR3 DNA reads TGTGCCAGCAGTGCAGGGACTCTCAATGAGCAGTTCTTC. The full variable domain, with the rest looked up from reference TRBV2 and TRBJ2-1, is EPEVTQTPSHQVTQMGQEVILRCVPISNHLYFYWYRQILGQKVEFLVSFYNNEISEKSEIFDDQFSVERPDGSNFTLKIRSTKLEDSAMYFCASSAGTLNEQFFGPGTRLTVL.

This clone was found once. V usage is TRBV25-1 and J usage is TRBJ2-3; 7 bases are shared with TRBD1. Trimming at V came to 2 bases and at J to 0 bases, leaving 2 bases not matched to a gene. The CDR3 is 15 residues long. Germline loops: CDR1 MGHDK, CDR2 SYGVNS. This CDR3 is CASSETGASTDTQYF. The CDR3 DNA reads TGTGCCAGCAGTGAAACAGGGGCTAGCACAGATACGCAGTATTTT.

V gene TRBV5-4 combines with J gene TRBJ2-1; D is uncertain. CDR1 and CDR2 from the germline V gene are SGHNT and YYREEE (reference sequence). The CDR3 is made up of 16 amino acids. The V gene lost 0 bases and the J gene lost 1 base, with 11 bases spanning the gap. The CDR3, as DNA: TGTGCCAGCAGCTTGGCCGCAGTAGCATCCTACAATGAGCAGTTCTTC. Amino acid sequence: CASSLAAVASYNEQFF. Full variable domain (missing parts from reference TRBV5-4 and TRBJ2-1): ETGVTQSPTHLIKTRGQQVTLRCSSQSGHNTVSWYQQALGQGPQFIFQYYREEENGRGNFPPRFSGLQFPNYSSELNVNALELDDSALYLCASSLAAVASYNEQFFGPGTRLTVL.

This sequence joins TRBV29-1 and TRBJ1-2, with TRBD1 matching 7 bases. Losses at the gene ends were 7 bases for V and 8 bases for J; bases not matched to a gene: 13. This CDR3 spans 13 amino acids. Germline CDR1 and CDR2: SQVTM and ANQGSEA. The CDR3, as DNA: TGCAGCGCTGGAGGGACAGCCCTAGGCGGCTACACCTTC. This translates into CSAGGTALGGYTF.

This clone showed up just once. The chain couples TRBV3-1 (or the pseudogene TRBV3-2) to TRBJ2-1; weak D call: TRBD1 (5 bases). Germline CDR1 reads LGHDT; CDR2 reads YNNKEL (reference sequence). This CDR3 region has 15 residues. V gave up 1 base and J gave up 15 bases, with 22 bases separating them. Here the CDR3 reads CASSQGITPPQRGFF. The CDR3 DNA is TGTGCCAGCAGCCAAGGCATCACCCCACCACAAAGGGGGTTCTTC.

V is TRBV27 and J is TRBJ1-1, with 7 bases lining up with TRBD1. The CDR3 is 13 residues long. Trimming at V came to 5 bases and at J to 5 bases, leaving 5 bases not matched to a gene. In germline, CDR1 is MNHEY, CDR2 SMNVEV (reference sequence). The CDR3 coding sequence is TGTGCCAGCAGTGTTACAGGGGTAACTGAAGCTTTCTTT. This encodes CASSVTGVTEAFF.

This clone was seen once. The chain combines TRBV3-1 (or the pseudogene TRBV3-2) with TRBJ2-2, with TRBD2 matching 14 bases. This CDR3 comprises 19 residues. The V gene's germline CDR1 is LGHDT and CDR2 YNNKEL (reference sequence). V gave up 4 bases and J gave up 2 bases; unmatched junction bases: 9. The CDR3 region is CASSPRTSGGPKNTGELFF. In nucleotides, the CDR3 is TGTGCCAGCAGCCCAAGGACTAGCGGGGGGCCTAAAAACACCGGGGAGCTGTTTTTT.

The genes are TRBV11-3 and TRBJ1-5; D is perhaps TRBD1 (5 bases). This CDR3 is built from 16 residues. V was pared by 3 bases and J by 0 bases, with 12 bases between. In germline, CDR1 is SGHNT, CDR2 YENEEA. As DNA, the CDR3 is TGTGCCAGCAGCTTGGAAGGAGGGGATAGCAATCAGCCCCAGCATTTT. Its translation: CASSLEGGDSNQPQHF.

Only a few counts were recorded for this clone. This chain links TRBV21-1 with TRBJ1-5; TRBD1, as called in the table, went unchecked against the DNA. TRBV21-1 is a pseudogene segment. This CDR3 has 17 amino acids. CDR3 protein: CASSKVNWDSSNQPQHF. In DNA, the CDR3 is TGTGCCAGCAGCAAAGTTAACTGGGACAGCAGCAATCAGCCCCAGCATTTT.

CDR3 loop: CASSLSGGAADTQYF. The CDR3 bases are TGTGCCAGCAGCCTTTCGGGGGGGGCGGCAGATACGCAGTATTTT. The rearrangement links TRBV7-9 to TRBJ2-3; TRBD2 agrees at 8 bases. Germline V gives CDR1 SEHNR, CDR2 FQNEAQ (reference sequence). This CDR3 contains 15 residues. Unmatched junction bases numbered 8, after V lost 5 bases and J lost 4 bases.

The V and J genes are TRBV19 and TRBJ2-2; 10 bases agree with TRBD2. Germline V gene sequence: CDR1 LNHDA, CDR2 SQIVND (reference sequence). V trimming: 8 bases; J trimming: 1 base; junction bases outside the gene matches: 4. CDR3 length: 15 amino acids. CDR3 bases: TGTGCCAGTTGGACTAGCGGTTTGAACACCGGGGAGCTGTTTTTT. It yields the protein CASWTSGLNTGELFF.

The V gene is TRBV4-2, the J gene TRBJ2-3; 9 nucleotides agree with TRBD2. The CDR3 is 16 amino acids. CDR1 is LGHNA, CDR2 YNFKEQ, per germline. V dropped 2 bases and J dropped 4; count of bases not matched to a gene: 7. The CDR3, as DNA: TGTGCCAGCAGCCAAACGGGCGGGGGGGCCCCAGATACGCAGTATTTT. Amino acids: CASSQTGGGAPDTQYF.

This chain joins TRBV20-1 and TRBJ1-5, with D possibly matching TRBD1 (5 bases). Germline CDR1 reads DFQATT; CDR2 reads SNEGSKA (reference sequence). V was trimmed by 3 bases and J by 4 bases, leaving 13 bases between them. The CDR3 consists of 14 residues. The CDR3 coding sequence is TGCAGTGCTAGTAAGGGACTCCCTAATCAGCCCCAGCATTTT. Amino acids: CSASKGLPNQPQHF.

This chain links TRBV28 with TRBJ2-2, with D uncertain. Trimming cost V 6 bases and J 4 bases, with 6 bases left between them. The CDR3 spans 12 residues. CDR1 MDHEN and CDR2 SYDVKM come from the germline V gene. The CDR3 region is CASSLITGELFF. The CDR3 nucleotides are TGTGCCAGCAGCCTTATCACCGGGGAGCTGTTTTTT. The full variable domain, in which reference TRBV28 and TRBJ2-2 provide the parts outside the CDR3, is DVKVTQSSRYLVKRTGEKVFLECVQDMDHENMFWYRQDPGLGLRLIYFSYDVKMKEKGDIPEGYSVSREKKERFSLILESASTNQTSMYLCASSLITGELFFGEGSRLTVL.

The CDR3: CASSISGTGRYGYTF. For the CDR3, the DNA is TGTGCCAGTAGTATATCGGGGACAGGGAGGTATGGCTACACCTTC. The rearrangement joins TRBV19 to TRBJ1-2; 9 positions match TRBD1. V dropped 2 bases and J dropped 5; count of bases not matched to a gene: 6. There are 15 residues in the CDR3. In germline, CDR1 is LNHDA, CDR2 SQIVND (reference sequence).

CDR3 residues: CASSQDSSGRFTGEQYF. In DNA, the CDR3 is TGCGCCAGCAGCCAAGATTCTAGCGGGCGGTTCACCGGTGAGCAGTACTTC. The chain joins TRBV4-3 to TRBJ2-7; the match to TRBD2 covers 8 bases. This CDR3 is 17 amino acids long. Germline V gives CDR1 LGHNA, CDR2 YSLEER. Trimming took 0 bases from V and 7 from J; bases not matched to a gene: 14.

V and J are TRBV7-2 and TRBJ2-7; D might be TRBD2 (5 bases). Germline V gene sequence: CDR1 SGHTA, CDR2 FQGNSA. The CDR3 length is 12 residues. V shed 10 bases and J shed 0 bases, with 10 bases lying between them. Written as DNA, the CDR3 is TGTGCCACCTCTGCGGGCTCCTACGAGCAGTACTTC. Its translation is CATSAGSYEQYF. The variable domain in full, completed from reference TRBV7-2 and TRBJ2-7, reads GAGVSQSPSNKVTEKGKDVELRCDPISGHTALYWYRQSLGQGLEFLIYFQGNSAPDKSGLPSDRFSAERTGGSVSTLTIQRTQQEDSAVYLCATSAGSYEQYFGPGTRLTVT.

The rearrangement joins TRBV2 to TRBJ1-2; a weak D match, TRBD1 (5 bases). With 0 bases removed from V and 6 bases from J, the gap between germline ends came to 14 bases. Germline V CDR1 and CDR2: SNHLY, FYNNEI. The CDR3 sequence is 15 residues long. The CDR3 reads CASSEAGQPNNGYTF. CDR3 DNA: TGTGCCAGCAGTGAAGCGGGGCAGCCCAATAATGGCTACACCTTC.

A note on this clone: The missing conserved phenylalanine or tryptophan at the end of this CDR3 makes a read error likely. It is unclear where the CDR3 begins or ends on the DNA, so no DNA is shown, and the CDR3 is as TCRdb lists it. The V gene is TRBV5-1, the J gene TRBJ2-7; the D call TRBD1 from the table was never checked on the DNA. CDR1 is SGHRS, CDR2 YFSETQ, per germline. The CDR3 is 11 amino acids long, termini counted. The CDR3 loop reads CASSLNLIPGS.

The CDR3 DNA is TGTGCCAGCAGCTTAGGAATGGGGCAGGACTATGGCTACACCTTC. It yields the protein CASSLGMGQDYGYTF. V gene TRBV7-9 combines with J gene TRBJ1-2; a weak D match, TRBD1 (5 bases). This CDR3 is 15 amino acids long. Trimming shortened V by 1 base and J by 3 bases, and 12 bases separated the two germline ends. Germline CDR1 is SEHNR and CDR2 is FQNEAQ (reference sequence).

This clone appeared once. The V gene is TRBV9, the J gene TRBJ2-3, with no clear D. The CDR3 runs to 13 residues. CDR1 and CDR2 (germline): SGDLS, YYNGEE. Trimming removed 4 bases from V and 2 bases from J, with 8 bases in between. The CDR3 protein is CASSSPYTDTQYF. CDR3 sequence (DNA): TGTGCCAGCAGCTCACCCTACACAGATACGCAGTATTTT.